The rows below give T cell receptor beta chains drawn from one sample of a study of Graves' ophthalmopathy and Graves' hyperthyroidism. TCRdb used MiXCR to reprocess the multiplex PCR reads, holding one entry per CDR3 protein. The table has some 370,000 distinct CDR3 sequences, about 17% seen once. The sequenced sample was peripheral blood. These receptors were taken from an adult woman with stable Graves' hyperthyroidism. Both conserved end residues are trimmed from each CDR3. The size field is filled for only some rows; it gives once, few, many or a size class.

abundance	v_gene	j_gene	CDR3aa
.	TRBV6-1	TRBJ2-5	ASMRFPTPGEQY
few	TRBV28	TRBJ2-2	ASSPFSGGPTGELF
many	TRBV7-2	TRBJ1-2	ASSRISGNYGYT
many	TRBV19	TRBJ2-7	ASSTGIRDEQY
.	TRBV28	TRBJ1-2	ASSSPGHGYT
many	TRBV19	TRBJ1-1	ASRGGPEAF
few	TRBV4-1	TRBJ2-2	ASSQDRTGGTNTGELF
.	TRBV5-1	TRBJ2-7	ASSLGGQVHPNYEQY
few	TRBV3-1	TRBJ1-3	ASSQSLGTSGNTIY
.	TRBV29-1	TRBJ2-5	SGGQPQETQY
many	TRBV20-1	TRBJ2-7	SASVRETGEQY
few	TRBV29-1	TRBJ2-2	SVVSGNTGELF
many	TRBV9	TRBJ2-7	ASSVDSYSSYEQY